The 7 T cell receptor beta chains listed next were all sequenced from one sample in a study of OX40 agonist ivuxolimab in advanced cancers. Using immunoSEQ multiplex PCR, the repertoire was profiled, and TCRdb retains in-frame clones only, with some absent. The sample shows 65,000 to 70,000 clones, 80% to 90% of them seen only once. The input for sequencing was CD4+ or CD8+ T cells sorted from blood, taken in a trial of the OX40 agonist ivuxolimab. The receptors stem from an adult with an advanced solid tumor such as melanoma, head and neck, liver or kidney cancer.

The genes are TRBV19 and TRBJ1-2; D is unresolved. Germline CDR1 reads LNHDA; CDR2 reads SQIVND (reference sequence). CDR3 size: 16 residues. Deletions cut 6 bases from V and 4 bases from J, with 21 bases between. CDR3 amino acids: CASSLAGGSLFYGYTF. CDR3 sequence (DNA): TGTGCCAGTAGCCTCGCGGGAGGCAGCCTTTTCTATGGCTACACCTTC. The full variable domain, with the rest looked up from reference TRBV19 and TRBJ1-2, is DGGITQSPKYLFRKEGQNVTLSCEQNLNHDAMYWYRQDPGQGLRLIYYSQIVNDFQKGDIAEGYSVSREKKESFPLTVTSAQKNPTAFYLCASSLAGGSLFYGYTFGSGTRLTVV.

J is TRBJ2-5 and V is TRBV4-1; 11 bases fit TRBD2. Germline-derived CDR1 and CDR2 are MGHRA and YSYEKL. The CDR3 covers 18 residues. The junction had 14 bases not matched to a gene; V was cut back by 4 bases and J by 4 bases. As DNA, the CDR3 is TGCGCCAGCAGCCGGACTCCTGGGGCTAGCGGGGGGAGAGAGACCCAGTACTTC. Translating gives CASSRTPGASGGRETQYF.

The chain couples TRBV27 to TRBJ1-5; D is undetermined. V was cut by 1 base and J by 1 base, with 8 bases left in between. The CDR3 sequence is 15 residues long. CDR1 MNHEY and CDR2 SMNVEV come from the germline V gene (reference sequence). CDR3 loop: CASSLWAASNQPQHF. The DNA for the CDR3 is TGTGCCAGCAGTTTATGGGCTGCAAGCAATCAGCCCCAGCATTTT.

The DNA of the CDR3 is TGTGCCAGCAGCACCTGGACAGGAGCATTGTTCAATGAGCAGTTCTTC. Its protein is CASSTWTGALFNEQFF. The chain is built from TRBV14 and TRBJ2-1, with TRBD1 identical over 7 bases. Germline values: CDR1 SGHDN, CDR2 FVKESK. CDR3 length: 16 residues. V shed 5 bases, J shed 6 bases, and the junction held 13 bases outside the gene matches.

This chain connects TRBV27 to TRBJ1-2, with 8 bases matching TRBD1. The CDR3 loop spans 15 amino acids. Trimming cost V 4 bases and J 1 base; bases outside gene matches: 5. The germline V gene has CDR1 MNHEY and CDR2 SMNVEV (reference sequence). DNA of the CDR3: TGTGCCAGCAGTTCGAGGACAGGGCTTAACTATGGCTACACCTTC. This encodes CASSSRTGLNYGYTF.

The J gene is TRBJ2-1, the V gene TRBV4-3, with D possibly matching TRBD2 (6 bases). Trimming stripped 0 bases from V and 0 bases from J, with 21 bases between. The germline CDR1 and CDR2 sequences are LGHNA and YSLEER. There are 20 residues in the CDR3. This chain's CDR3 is CASSQDRIYLSGSSYNEQFF. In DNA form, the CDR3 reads TGCGCCAGCAGCCAAGACAGAATCTACCTTAGCGGTAGCTCCTACAATGAGCAGTTCTTC.

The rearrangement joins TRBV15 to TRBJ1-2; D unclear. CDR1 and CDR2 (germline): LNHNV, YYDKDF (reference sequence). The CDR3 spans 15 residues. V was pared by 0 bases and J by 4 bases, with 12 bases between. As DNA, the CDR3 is TGTGCCACCAGCAGAGATCGCACGGAACTCTATGGCTACACCTTC. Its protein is CATSRDRTELYGYTF.